This T cell receptor beta chain was sequenced for a study of brain T cells in children with intractable seizures. Overall study findings and caveats: Viral specificity was inferred only from CDR3 similarity; HCMV serostatus was unknown.

As regards this clone: Its target is unknown.

The CDR3 extends over 15 amino acids. The trim removed 0 bases at V and 5 bases at J, leaving 9 bases unmatched. CDR1 GTSNPN and CDR2 SVGIG come from the germline V gene (reference sequence). Surgery cases with the highest brain T cell transcript signatures were chosen for sequencing. Generated by immunoSEQ multiplex PCR, the TCRdb table keeps only in-frame clones and is missing some. This sample has approximately 77,000 clones; 85% to 95% occur once, and the top ten carry about 1.4%. The sequencing here drew on peripheral blood, taken at surgery. The receptor's source is a boy under two years old with tuberous sclerosis and intractable seizures. The chain couples TRBV30 to TRBJ2-5, with 7 bases identical to TRBD2. The CDR3, as DNA: TGTGCCTGGAGTGTTAGCCAGCGGGGCCCCGAGACCCAGTACTTC. Amino acid sequence: CAWSVSQRGPETQYF.